This entry features one TCR beta chain sequence. Its antigen is currently unknown. The sample is drawn from a study of T cells in localized non-small cell lung cancer. Study-wide results and limits: Longer overall survival associated with higher blood T cell density; shorter survival with higher adjacent-lung clonality. Compared with tumor, uninvolved adjacent lung displayed greater T cell clonality, ranking highest overall.

V lost 9 bases to trimming and J lost 5 bases, with 16 bases between them. This CDR3 has 14 residues. Germline CDR1 reads WNHNN; CDR2 reads SYGVQD (reference sequence). The data were produced by immunoSEQ multiplex PCR, yet TCRdb's version contains in-frame clones alone and is incomplete. The repertoire includes tens of thousands of clones, 75% to 90% of them detected once, and around 4.3% sits in the top ten. The receptor's source is a woman aged 40 to 75 with stage I lung adenocarcinoma. The sample consisted of peripheral blood, taken before any cancer treatment. The chain links TRBV10-1 to TRBJ1-4; D uncertain. Here the CDR3 DNA reads TGCGCCAGTGTTATCGGGCTCCCCAATGAAAAACTGTTTTTT. Amino acids: CASVIGLPNEKLFF.